Here is one TCR beta chain with its context. The antigen is not known. Only in-frame clones appear in the TCRdb table, and some are missing; sequencing was by immunoSEQ multiplex PCR. Among 200,000 to 300,000 clones listed, 85% to 90% were seen once. The sample belongs to a study of cytomegalovirus exposure and HLA in healthy donors. Study in general: It was reported in a later analysis that the same platform had been used for the 120 or so validation repertoires as for the approximately 700 first-cohort repertoires. Findings and caveats of the study: A few chains linked to CMV were shown in vitro to be specific for CMV antigens. The study labeled around 160 TCR beta chains cytomegalovirus-associated.

V was cut by 3 bases and J by 0 bases, with 17 bases left in between. CDR3 length: 17 residues. The V gene's germline CDR1 is MDHEN and CDR2 SYDVKM. Specimen: PBMCs. The genes are TRBV28 and TRBJ1-2; D might be TRBD1 (6 bases). The receptor's source is a man aged 18 to 30 in good health and CMV-seronegative. CDR3 protein: CASSFNTWTVSNYGYTF. In nucleotides, the CDR3 is TGTGCCAGCAGTTTCAACACATGGACAGTCTCTAACTATGGCTACACCTTC.